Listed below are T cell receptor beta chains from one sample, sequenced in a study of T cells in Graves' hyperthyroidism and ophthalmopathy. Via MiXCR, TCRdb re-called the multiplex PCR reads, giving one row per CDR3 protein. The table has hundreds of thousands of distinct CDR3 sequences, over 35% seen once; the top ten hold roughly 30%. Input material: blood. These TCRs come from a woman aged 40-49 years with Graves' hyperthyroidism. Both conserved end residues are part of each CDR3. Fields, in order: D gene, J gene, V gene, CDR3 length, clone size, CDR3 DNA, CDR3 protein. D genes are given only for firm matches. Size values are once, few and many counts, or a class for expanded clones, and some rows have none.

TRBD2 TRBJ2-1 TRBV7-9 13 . TGTGCCAGCAGCTCCCCGGGACTAGGGAGGCAGTTCTTC CASSSPGLGRQFF
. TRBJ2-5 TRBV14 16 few TGTGCCAGCAGCCAAGGGGCTAGCGTACTTCAAGAGACCCAGTACTTC CASSQGASVLQETQYF
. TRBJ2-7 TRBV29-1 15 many TGCAGCGTTGAAGATCAACAGGGAGTCTCCTACGAGCAGTACTTC CSVEDQQGVSYEQYF
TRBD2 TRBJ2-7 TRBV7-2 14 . TGTGCCAGCAGCCGCCGCGGGGGGGACAATGAGCAGTACTTC CASSRRGGDNEQYF
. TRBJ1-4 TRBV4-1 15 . TGCGCCAGCAGCCAAGGGGGACAAATAAATGAAAAACTGTTTTTT CASSQGGQINEKLFF
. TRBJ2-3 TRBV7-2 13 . TGTGCCAGCAGTCGTCGCACTCCAGATACGCAGTATTTT CASSRRTPDTQYF
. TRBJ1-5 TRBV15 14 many TGTGCCACCAGCAGAGAGGGGAATGATCAGCCCCAGCATTTT CATSREGNDQPQHF
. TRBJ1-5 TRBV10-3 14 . TGTGCCAGCACCAAAGACAAGGTCGGTCAGCCCCAGCATTTT CASTKDKVGQPQHF
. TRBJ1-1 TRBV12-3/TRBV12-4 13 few TGTGCCAGCAGTTACGATAGGGGAGCTGAAGCTTTCTTT CASSYDRGAEAFF
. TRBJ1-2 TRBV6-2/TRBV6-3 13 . TGTGCCAGCAGTTACCGGGATAACTATGGCTACACCTTC CASSYRDNYGYTF
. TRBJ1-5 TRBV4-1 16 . TGCGCCAGCAGCCAAGATGGGCCTCCTTTTAATCAGCCCCAGCATTTT CASSQDGPPFNQPQHF
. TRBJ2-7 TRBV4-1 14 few TGCGCCAGCAGCCAAATCGAACACAGGGACGAGCAGTACTTC CASSQIEHRDEQYF
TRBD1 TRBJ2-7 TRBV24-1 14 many TGTGCCACCAGTGATCACCCGACAGGGGGTGAGCAGTACTTC CATSDHPTGGEQYF
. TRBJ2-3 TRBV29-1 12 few TGCAGCGTGACAGGTAGCACAGATACGCAGTATTTT CSVTGSTDTQYF
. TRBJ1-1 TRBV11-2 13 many TGTGCCAGCAGCTTATATCGGGGACTTGAAGCTTTCTTT CASSLYRGLEAFF
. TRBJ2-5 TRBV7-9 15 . TGCGCCAGCAGCCCAAACCCCGGACCAGCGGAGACCCAGTACTTC CASSPNPGPAETQYF
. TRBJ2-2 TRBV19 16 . TGTGCCTGGGCCCGACTGGGCCTCCTGAACACCGGGGAGCTGTTTTTT CAWARLGLLNTGELFF
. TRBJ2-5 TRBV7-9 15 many TGTGCCAGCGACTCCTCGGAGGTTCCGCAAGAGACCCAGTACTTC CASDSSEVPQETQYF
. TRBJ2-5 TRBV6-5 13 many TGTGCCAGCAGGGCGACAGTTTGGGAGACCCAGTACTTC CASRATVWETQYF
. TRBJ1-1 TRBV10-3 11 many TGTGCCACCGGCGTTTACGCTGAAGCTTTCTTT CATGVYAEAFF
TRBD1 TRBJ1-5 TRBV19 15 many TGTGCCAGTAGTGGGACAGGGGGCCCGAATCAGCCCCAGCATTTT CASSGTGGPNQPQHF
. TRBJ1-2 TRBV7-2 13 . TGCGCCAGCAGCCCTACACGAGGATCTGGCTACACCTTC CASSPTRGSGYTF
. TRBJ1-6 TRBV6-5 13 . TGTGCCTCCCTGTATCGGGTGGGTTCACCCCTCCACTTT CASLYRVGSPLHF
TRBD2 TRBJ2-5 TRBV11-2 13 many TGTGCCAGCAGCTTTGCGGGGGATGAGATCCAGTACTTC CASSFAGDEIQYF
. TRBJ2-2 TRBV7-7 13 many TGTGCTAGCAGCCCCGATGGGGCCGGGGAGCTGTTTTTT CASSPDGAGELFF
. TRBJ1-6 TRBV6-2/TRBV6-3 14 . TGTGCCAGCAGCCCAGGGATGGGGAATTCACCCCTCCACTTT CASSPGMGNSPLHF
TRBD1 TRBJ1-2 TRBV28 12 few TGTGCCAGCAGCGGACAGGCCTATGGCTACACCTTC CASSGQAYGYTF
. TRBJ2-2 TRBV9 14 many TGTGCCAGCAGCGCCAGGGGTACCACCGGGGAGCTGTTTTTT CASSARGTTGELFF
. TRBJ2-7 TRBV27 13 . TGTGCCAGCAGTACCCGGGATTCCTACGAGCAGTACTTC CASSTRDSYEQYF
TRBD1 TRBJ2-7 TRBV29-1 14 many TGCAGCGTTGTACCACAGGGGGACGTTTACGAGCAGTACTTC CSVVPQGDVYEQYF
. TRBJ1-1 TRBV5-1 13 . TGCGCCAGCAGATACAGGGTGGGCACTGAAGCTTTCTTT CASRYRVGTEAFF
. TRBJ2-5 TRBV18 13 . TGTGCCAGCTCACGGGCACCCGGAGAGACCCAGTACTTC CASSRAPGETQYF
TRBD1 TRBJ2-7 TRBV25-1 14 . TGTGCCAGCAGTGAAACAGGGGTCCCCTACGAGCAGTACTTC CASSETGVPYEQYF
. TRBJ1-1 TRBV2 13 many TGTGCCAGCAGTGACGGGGGAGGGATTGAAGCTTTCTTT CASSDGGGIEAFF
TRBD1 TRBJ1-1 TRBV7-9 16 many TGTGCCAGCAGCTTAGGACAGGGGAATGTTGGCACTGAAGCTTTCTTT CASSLGQGNVGTEAFF
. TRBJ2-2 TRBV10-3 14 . TGTGCCAGCAGTTTGTCGCAGGACACCGGGGAGCTGTTTTTT CASSLSQDTGELFF
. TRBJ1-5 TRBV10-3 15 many TGTGCCATCAGTGAGATCAGGGGAGGGGATCAGCCCCAGCATTTT CAISEIRGGDQPQHF
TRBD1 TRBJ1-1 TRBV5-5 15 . TGTGCCAGCAGCTCCAGAGACTTAAGGGGGCTAGAGGCTTTCTTT CASSSRDLRGLEAFF
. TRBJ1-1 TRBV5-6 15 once TGTGCCAGCAGGGCGACACAGGGTTTGAACACTGAAGCTTTCTTT CASRATQGLNTEAFF
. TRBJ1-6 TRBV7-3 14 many TGTGCCAGCAGTCGGGAGGGGCTAGATTCACCCCTCCACTTT CASSREGLDSPLHF
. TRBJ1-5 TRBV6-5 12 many TGTGCCAGCAGTGGGGCGAGTCAGCCCCAGCATTTT CASSGASQPQHF
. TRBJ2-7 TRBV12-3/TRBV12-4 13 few TGTGCCAGCAGTTTAAATTTGGGGGGAGAGCAGTACTTC CASSLNLGGEQYF
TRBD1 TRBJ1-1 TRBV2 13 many TGTGCCAGCGGGGTGACAGGGGACACTGAAGCTTTCTTT CASGVTGDTEAFF
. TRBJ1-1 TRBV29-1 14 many TGCAGCGTTGAAGATCAGGCAAGGGGCACTGAAGCTTTCTTT CSVEDQARGTEAFF
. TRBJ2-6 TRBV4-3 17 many TGCGCCAGCAGCCAAGTGCAGGGGGGCTCTGGGGCCAACGTCCTGACTTTC CASSQVQGGSGANVLTF
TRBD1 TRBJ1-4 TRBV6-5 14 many TGTGCCAGCAGTTACAACAGGGGAGACGAAAAACTGTTTTTT CASSYNRGDEKLFF
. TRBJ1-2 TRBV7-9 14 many TGTGCCAGCAGCTTGGTGGTCAGGGTAGATGGCTACACCTTC CASSLVVRVDGYTF
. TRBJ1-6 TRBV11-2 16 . TGTGCCAGCAGCTTCGGGGAGGGGCAGAGGAATTCACCCCTCCACTTT CASSFGEGQRNSPLHF
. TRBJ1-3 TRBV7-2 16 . TGTGCCAGCAGCTCCTATCCGGGGAGCTCTGGAAACACCATATATTTT CASSSYPGSSGNTIYF
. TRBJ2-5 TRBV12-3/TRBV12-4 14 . TGTGCCAGCAGCCCCGAGGGATGGCGAGAGACCCAGTACTTC CASSPEGWRETQYF
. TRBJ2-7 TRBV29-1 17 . TGCAGCGTTGACGACGGGGTAGATGAACAGTTCTCCTACGAGCAGTACTTC CSVDDGVDEQFSYEQYF
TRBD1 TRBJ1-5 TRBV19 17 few TGTGCCAGTAGTATAGAGCGGACAGGGGGCCGATTTGAGCCCCAGCATTTT CASSIERTGGRFEPQHF
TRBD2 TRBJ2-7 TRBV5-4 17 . TGCGCCAGCAGCCTCGAATCCTTTGGATTAGCGGGATACGAGCAGTACTTC CASSLESFGLAGYEQYF
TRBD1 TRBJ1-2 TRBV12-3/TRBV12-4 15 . TGTGCCAGCAGTCCGAAGGACAGGTTGGACTATGGCTACACCTTC CASSPKDRLDYGYTF
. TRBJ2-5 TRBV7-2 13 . TGTGCCAGCAGCTTTTCCACAAGGGGGACCCAGTACTTC CASSFSTRGTQYF